This TCR beta chain stems from a study of molecular identifiers for immune sequencing clone quantification. Study-wide points: Sizes of highly expanded clones could be underestimated through identical TCRs sharing a barcode. Whereas clones above 20 RNA copies held under 1% of naive-cell molecules, they held over 98% of effector molecules. Spiked Jurkat TCR RNA from one cell was reportedly detectable among fewer than 1.3 million naive cells.

The V and J ends lost 5 bases and 6 bases, in that order; junction bases with no gene match: 7. This CDR3 spans 15 amino acids. Each CDR3 protein gets one entry after TCRdb re-called the PCR reads with MiXCR. Altogether approximately 500,000 distinct CDR3 sequences are present, around a fifth being singletons, with the ten largest covering about 0.8%. Remarks on this clonotype: The antigen is not known. This may be a read error: a much more frequent sequence differs by one nucleotide. The CDR3 does not end in the conserved phenylalanine or tryptophan, so this is likely a read error.

This clonotype was sampled from a human donor in good health. Some libraries in this study had Jurkat cell RNA spiked in. The chain joins TRBV12-3 or TRBV12-4 to TRBJ2-3, with 11 nucleotides matching TRBD1. The sequencing sample was made of naive CD8+ T cells from blood, with Jurkat cell RNA spiked in. As to subset: FACS-sorted CD8+CD4-CCR7+CD45RA+ naive T cells. This CDR3 reads CASSPQDRGRDTQYL. In DNA form, the CDR3 reads TGTGCCAGCAGTCCTCAGGACAGGGGGCGGGATACGCAGTATCTT.